This is a list of T cell receptor beta chains from one sample in a study of blood T cell repertoires in COVID-19. Produced via immunoSEQ multiplex PCR; TCRdb's table is partial and in-frame only. In the table there are some 16,000 clones, about nine tenths of which are singletons. The sample consisted of peripheral blood. The receptors shown here come from a human donor in a cohort sampled during active COVID-19. CDR3s include the opening cysteine and the closing phenylalanine or tryptophan. The D gene is left open where the match is weak. Not every row has a clone size; where given, it reads once, few, many or a size class.

v_call,cdr3_length,clone_size,j_call,d_call,cdr3_nt,cdr3_aa
TRBV27,12,NA,TRBJ1-1,NA,TGTGCCAGCAGTCAGTTTCCCGGGGAAGCTTTCTTT,CASSQFPGEAFF
TRBV5-1,15,NA,TRBJ1-5,NA,TGCGCCAGCAGCGCCCAGGGAAACGGCAATCAGCCCCAGCATTTT,CASSAQGNGNQPQHF
TRBV7-7,14,NA,TRBJ2-5,NA,TGTGCTAGCAGCTTAAGCGAAAACCAAGAGACCCAGTACTTC,CASSLSENQETQYF
TRBV5-1,14,once,TRBJ2-6,NA,TGCGCCAGCAGCTTAGAGGTTGGGGCCAACGTCCTGACTTTC,CASSLEVGANVLTF
TRBV6-5,11,NA,TRBJ1-2,NA,TGTGCCAGCGGGAGTAACTATGGCTACACCTTC,CASGSNYGYTF
TRBV6-5,16,NA,TRBJ1-6,TRBD1,TGTGCCAGCAGTTACGGGACAGGGGATGGGGATTCACCCCTCCACTTT,CASSYGTGDGDSPLHF
TRBV6-6,19,NA,TRBJ2-2,TRBD2,TGTGCCAGCAGTCCCGGTCGGCTAGCGGGGGGAGGCGACACCGGGGAGCTGTTTTTT,CASSPGRLAGGGDTGELFF
TRBV4-3,14,NA,TRBJ1-2,NA,TGCGCCAGCAGCCAAGACGGAGTTAACTATGGCTACACCTTC,CASSQDGVNYGYTF
TRBV7-3,14,once,TRBJ1-1,NA,TGTGCCAGCAGCTTACAGGGGCGGAACACTGAAGCTTTCTTT,CASSLQGRNTEAFF
TRBV24-1,16,NA,TRBJ2-7,TRBD1,TGTGCCACCATACACTGGACAGGGCTAAGCTCCTACGAGCAGTACTTC,CATIHWTGLSSYEQYF
TRBV18,16,NA,TRBJ2-3,NA,TGTGCCAGCTCACCCAGACCCGGGACTAGCACAGATACGCAGTATTTT,CASSPRPGTSTDTQYF
TRBV7-9,14,NA,TRBJ1-1,NA,TGTGCCAGCAGCCCCCAGGGTAGGAGCACTGAAGCTTTCTTT,CASSPQGRSTEAFF
TRBV7-8,12,NA,TRBJ1-1,TRBD1,TGTGCCAGCAGCCAACAGGGGATAGGGGCTTTCTTT,CASSQQGIGAFF
TRBV27,14,NA,TRBJ2-1,NA,TGTGCCAGCAGCACCGGCGGGTCCTACAATGAGCAGTTCTTC,CASSTGGSYNEQFF
TRBV4-1,15,NA,TRBJ2-1,NA,TGCGCCAGCAGCCAAGAGACGGGGGCCTACAATGAGCAGTTCTTC,CASSQETGAYNEQFF
TRBV5-6,16,NA,TRBJ2-3,TRBD1,TGTGCCAGCAGCTTCCGGACAGGGTCTAGCACAGATACGCAGTATTTT,CASSFRTGSSTDTQYF
TRBV6-2/TRBV6-3,14,NA,TRBJ1-2,NA,TGTGCCAGCAGTAAAGGACAGAGAGAAAGTGGCTACACCTTC,CASSKGQRESGYTF
TRBV6-5,14,NA,TRBJ1-3,NA,TGTGCCAGCAGAAGCGGGGGCTCTGGAAACACCATATATTTT,CASRSGGSGNTIYF
TRBV4-2,15,few,TRBJ1-2,NA,TGTGCCAGCAGCCAAGGTGACAGCTCTTCCTATGGCTACACCTTC,CASSQGDSSSYGYTF
TRBV6-5,15,NA,TRBJ1-1,NA,TGTGCCAGCAGTTACGCCCCCACCGGGGGTACTGAAGCTTTCTTT,CASSYAPTGGTEAFF
TRBV7-9,14,NA,TRBJ2-1,NA,TGTGCCAGTTGGCCGGCGGCCTCCTACAATGAGCAGTTCTTC,CASWPAASYNEQFF
TRBV6-5,14,NA,TRBJ2-3,NA,TGTGCCAGCAGAACTCGGGGGAGCACAGATACGCAGTATTTT,CASRTRGSTDTQYF
TRBV6-8,21,NA,TRBJ2-7,TRBD2,TGTGCCAGCAGTTACCGGTGGACGGGACTAGCGAGGAATGGGGTCTCCTACGAGCAGTACTTC,CASSYRWTGLARNGVSYEQYF
TRBV5-4,15,once,TRBJ2-5,TRBD2,TGTGCCAGCAGCCTCACCGGGACTAGCGTAGAGACCCAGTACTTC,CASSLTGTSVETQYF
TRBV5-4,13,NA,TRBJ1-1,NA,TGTGCCAGCAGCTTGTTGGGGGGAACTGAAGCTTTCTTT,CASSLLGGTEAFF
TRBV28,16,NA,TRBJ1-3,NA,TGTGCCAGCAGTTTAGGGCTATCCCTCTCTGGAAACACCATATATTTT,CASSLGLSLSGNTIYF
TRBV19,14,once,TRBJ1-6,NA,TGTGCCAGTCGACGGGCGGGGAATAATTCACCCCTCCACTTT,CASRRAGNNSPLHF
TRBV3-1/TRBV3-2,16,medium-sized,TRBJ2-5,TRBD2,TGTGCCAGCAGCCCAACGGAGCGGGGGATCCAAGAGACCCAGTACTTC,CASSPTERGIQETQYF
TRBV11-2,16,NA,TRBJ2-2,NA,TGTGCCAGCAGCTTATTTCGCGGTGTGAACACCGGGGAGCTGTTTTTT,CASSLFRGVNTGELFF
TRBV28,16,NA,TRBJ1-1,NA,TGTGCCAGCAGTACGCAAAACAGGGTGGGGTACACTGAAGCTTTCTTT,CASSTQNRVGYTEAFF
TRBV6-1,14,medium-sized,TRBJ1-1,NA,TGTGCCAGCAGTGAAATTACACTGAACACTGAAGCTTTCTTT,CASSEITLNTEAFF
TRBV3-1/TRBV3-2,13,NA,TRBJ1-5,NA,TGTGCCAGCAGCCAAGATCGGAATCAGCCCCAGCATTTT,CASSQDRNQPQHF